Here is one T cell receptor (beta chain) with its context. This record belongs to a study of cytomegalovirus exposure and HLA in healthy donors. Unmatched junction bases numbered 8, after V lost 6 bases and J lost 5 bases. The V gene's germline CDR1 is LGHNT and CDR2 FRNRAP. The CDR3 extends over 14 amino acids. Healthy bone marrow donors made up the donor group. PCR used 60 Vbeta primers and 13 Jbeta primers. Sequencing used immunoSEQ multiplex PCR; TCRdb keeps in-frame clones, though not all of them. The listing contains tens of thousands of clones. The rearrangement links TRBV12-5 to TRBJ2-5; 8 bases agree with TRBD2. This sequence originates from a man aged 50 or older in good health and CMV-seropositive. Material for sequencing was PBMCs. As DNA, the CDR3 is TGTGCTAGTGGCCCCGCGGGAGGTCATGAGACCCAGTACTTC. Translated, it gives CASGPAGGHETQYF.